The rows below give T cell receptor beta chains drawn from one sample of a study of cytomegalovirus exposure and HLA in healthy donors. Measured with immunoSEQ multiplex PCR; TCRdb has only the in-frame clones, and not every one. In total, the table holds 65,000 to 90,000 clones. The sequenced sample consisted of PBMCs. The source of these receptors is a man aged 35-49 years in good health and CMV-seronegative. Each CDR3 is given with its conserved first and last residue. The D gene is left open where the match is weak. Clone size is given for some rows only: seen once, a few or many times, or a class if the clone is expanded.

CDR3aa	CDR3nt	d_gene	v_gene	j_gene	abundance
CASSLTRGTEAFF	TGTGCCAGCAGCTTAACGCGCGGGACTGAAGCTTTCTTT	.	TRBV7-3	TRBJ1-1	.
CASSFSDRTTDTQYF	TGTGCCAGCAGTTTTTCGGACAGGACCACAGATACGCAGTATTTT	TRBD1	TRBV27	TRBJ2-3	.
CASIFSGELFF	TGTGCCAGCATCTTCTCCGGGGAGCTGTTTTTT	.	TRBV6-5	TRBJ2-2	.
CASSAKQGEQYF	TGCGCCAGCAGCGCGAAGCAGGGCGAGCAGTACTTC	.	TRBV5-1	TRBJ2-7	.
CASSPQTGKSGYTF	TGTGCCAGCAGTCCACAGACAGGGAAAAGTGGCTACACCTTC	TRBD1	TRBV6-5	TRBJ1-2	.
CASSRPRDSLNGCTF	TGTGCCAGCAGCCGTCCCAGGGACAGCTTAAATGGCTGCACCTTC	TRBD1	TRBV6-6	TRBJ1-2	.
CATSEGRGAPNYGYTF	TGTGCCACCAGCGAGGGGCGGGGGGCGCCTAACTATGGCTACACCTTC	.	TRBV15	TRBJ1-2	.
CASSLEGVGGEQFF	TGCGCCAGCAGCTTGGAAGGAGTCGGCGGTGAGCAGTTCTTC	.	TRBV5-1	TRBJ2-1	.
CASLGQGMTEAFF	TGTGCCAGTTTGGGACAGGGAATGACTGAAGCTTTCTTT	TRBD1	TRBV6-6	TRBJ1-1	.
CASKEGGRNTEAFF	TGTGCCAGCAAAGAGGGTGGGAGGAACACTGAAGCTTTCTTT	.	TRBV28	TRBJ1-1	.
CASSDQGVNYGYTF	TGTGCCAGCAGCGATCAGGGGGTTAACTATGGCTACACCTTC	TRBD1	TRBV9	TRBJ1-2	.
CASSFLAGDYNEQFF	TGTGCCAGCAGTTTTCTAGCGGGGGACTACAATGAGCAGTTCTTC	TRBD2	TRBV27	TRBJ2-1	medium-sized
CASSPGDRVAAGYTF	TGTGCCAGCTCTCCCGGGGACAGGGTGGCGGCCGGCTACACCTTC	TRBD1	TRBV9	TRBJ1-2	.
CASSQTGLSPPSYEQYF	TGCGCCAGCAGCCAGACAGGGCTCTCACCCCCCTCCTACGAGCAGTACTTC	TRBD1	TRBV4-1	TRBJ2-7	.
CASSQDFHAGLYGYTF	TGTGCCAGCAGCCAAGATTTTCATGCAGGGCTCTATGGCTACACCTTC	.	TRBV14	TRBJ1-2	.
CASSPTGPTEAFF	TGTGCCAGCAGTCCGACAGGGCCAACTGAAGCTTTCTTT	TRBD1	TRBV27	TRBJ1-1	.
CASSLADRDRTF	TGTGCCAGCAGCTTGGCAGACAGGGATAGAACCTTC	TRBD1	TRBV5-4	TRBJ1-2	.
CASSLRPAGLNSPLHF	TGTGCCAGCAGCCTGCGGCCCGCCGGACTTAATTCACCCCTCCACTTT	.	TRBV7-3	TRBJ1-6	.
CASSSRTGIYEQYF	TGTGCCAGCAGCTCCCGGACAGGGATCTACGAGCAGTACTTC	TRBD1	TRBV7-2	TRBJ2-7	.
CASKGAGQGETQYF	TGTGCCTCAAAGGGGGCAGGGCAAGGAGAGACCCAGTACTTC	TRBD1	TRBV6-5	TRBJ2-5	.
CASSDAGLREGSNTEAFF	TGCGCCAGCAGTGACGCTGGATTAAGGGAGGGATCGAACACTGAAGCTTTCTTT	.	TRBV10-1	TRBJ1-1	.
CASRTGQGPNEKLFF	TGTGCCAGCAGAACGGGACAGGGACCTAATGAAAAACTGTTTTTT	TRBD1	TRBV2	TRBJ1-4	.
CASSSTIYRGRDTEAFF	TGTGCCAGCTCATCCACCATATACAGGGGGCGGGACACTGAAGCTTTCTTT	TRBD1	TRBV18	TRBJ1-1	.
CASSETGSFYNSPLHF	TGCGCCAGCAGCGAAACCGGGTCCTTCTATAATTCACCCCTCCACTTT	.	TRBV5-1	TRBJ1-6	.
CASRKEQGRNTEAFF	TGTGCCAGCAGGAAAGAACAGGGGAGGAACACTGAAGCTTTCTTT	TRBD1	TRBV6-1	TRBJ1-1	.
CASSPISEAETQYF	TGTGCCAGCAGCCCTATAAGTGAGGCGGAGACCCAGTACTTC	.	TRBV9	TRBJ2-5	.
CASSLLTGVTDTQYF	TGTGCCAGCAGCCTGTTGACAGGGGTCACAGATACGCAGTATTTT	TRBD1	TRBV7-9	TRBJ2-3	.
CAISDGHSNQPQHF	TGTGCCATCAGTGACGGTCATAGCAATCAGCCCCAGCATTTT	.	TRBV10-3	TRBJ1-5	.
CASSQTGQKNTEAFF	TGTGCCAGCAGTCAGACGGGACAGAAAAACACTGAAGCTTTCTTT	TRBD1	TRBV6-5	TRBJ1-1	.
CASSLLSRQGSTDTQYF	TGCGCCAGCAGCTTGTTATCCCGACAGGGTAGCACAGATACGCAGTATTTT	TRBD1	TRBV5-1	TRBJ2-3	.
CASSLGTGGTYEQYF	TGTGCCAGCAGCTTGGGGACAGGGGGCACTTACGAGCAGTACTTC	TRBD1	TRBV13	TRBJ2-7	.
CASSSVGTGAYEQYF	TGTGCCAGCAGCTCGGTTGGTACGGGGGCCTACGAGCAGTACTTC	.	TRBV6-5	TRBJ2-7	.
CASRSSGVAFF	TGTGCCAGCAGGTCCTCAGGGGTAGCTTTCTTT	.	TRBV28	TRBJ1-1	.
CASSCGSGFTGACYEQYF	TGTGCCAGCAGTTGTGGTTCAGGATTTACAGGGGCTTGCTACGAGCAGTACTTC	TRBD1	TRBV28	TRBJ2-7	.
CASSSVDRNTEAFF	TGTGCCAGCAGCTCAGTCGATCGGAACACTGAAGCTTTCTTT	.	TRBV13	TRBJ1-1	.
CASSSSGRNFYEQYF	TGTGCCAGCTCATCGAGCGGGAGGAACTTCTACGAGCAGTACTTC	TRBD2	TRBV18	TRBJ2-7	.
CASSPGTSGGYEQYF	TGTGCCAGCAGCCCCGGGACTAGCGGGGGTTACGAGCAGTACTTC	TRBD2	TRBV9	TRBJ2-7	.
CASSLVGGTSPLHF	TGTGCCAGCAGCTTAGTTGGGGGGACTTCACCCCTCCACTTT	.	TRBV7-9	TRBJ1-6	.
CASSYRNGGYTEAFF	TGTGCCAGCAGTTACCGAAACGGGGGATACACTGAAGCTTTCTTT	.	TRBV6-5	TRBJ1-1	.
CASSSQSIYGYTF	TGTGCCAGCAGCTCACAAAGTATCTATGGCTACACCTTC	.	TRBV7-2	TRBJ1-2	.
CAWSVLTTNEKLFF	TGTGCCTGGAGTGTACTTACAACTAATGAAAAACTGTTTTTT	.	TRBV30	TRBJ1-4	.
CASIWQNTEAFF	TGTGCCAGTATCTGGCAGAACACTGAAGCTTTCTTT	.	TRBV19	TRBJ1-1	.
CASSSLDRFSNQPQHF	TGTGCCAGCAGTTCCCTAGACCGGTTTAGCAATCAGCCCCAGCATTTT	.	TRBV28	TRBJ1-5	.
CASSLGLNNEQFF	TGTGCCAGCAGCTTAGGACTAAACAATGAGCAGTTCTTC	.	TRBV7-6	TRBJ2-1	.
CASSGYLAVLTDTQYF	TGCGCCAGCAGCGGTTATCTAGCCGTACTCACAGATACGCAGTATTTT	.	TRBV5-1	TRBJ2-3	.
CAARGTVVQFF	TGTGCCGCCAGGGGTACCGTTGTGCAGTTCTTC	.	TRBV6-1	TRBJ2-1	.
CASSEATVSDTQYF	TGTGCCAGCAGTGAAGCGACAGTCTCAGATACGCAGTATTTT	.	TRBV6-1	TRBJ2-3	.
CASMVTTGGSEKLFF	TGTGCCAGCATGGTTACAACCGGGGGTAGTGAAAAACTGTTTTTT	.	TRBV7-9	TRBJ1-4	.
CASSRGLAGGLSTDTQYF	TGCGCCAGCAGCCGAGGACTAGCGGGGGGCCTTAGCACAGATACGCAGTATTTT	TRBD2	TRBV4-1	TRBJ2-3	.
CASSQGGGGYTF	TGTGCCAGCAGCCAGGGTGGTGGTGGCTACACCTTC	.	TRBV11-2	TRBJ1-2	.
CASSLSSGGVNEQFF	TGTGCCAGCAGCTTGTCTAGCGGGGGGGTCAATGAGCAGTTCTTC	TRBD2	TRBV5-6	TRBJ2-1	.
CASSPGTSIYEQYF	TGTGCCAGCAGTCCCGGGACTAGTATCTACGAGCAGTACTTC	TRBD2	TRBV27	TRBJ2-7	.
CASSMVAAEAFF	TGTGCCAGTAGTATGGTGGCGGCAGAAGCTTTCTTT	.	TRBV19	TRBJ1-1	.
CASNLPGPQHF	TGTGCCAGCAACCTGCCGGGGCCCCAGCATTTT	.	TRBV5-8	TRBJ1-5	.
CASSFPLTSGGTSDTQYF	TGTGCCAGCAGTTTTCCTTTGACTAGCGGGGGCACTTCCGATACGCAGTATTTT	TRBD2	TRBV28	TRBJ2-3	.
CASSDRGAGNTIYF	TGCGCCAGCAGCGACAGGGGGGCTGGAAACACCATATATTTT	TRBD1	TRBV5-1	TRBJ1-3	.
CASSMGQNYYEQYF	TGTGCCAGCAGCATGGGACAGAATTACTACGAGCAGTACTTC	TRBD1	TRBV7-9	TRBJ2-7	.
CASSHRTGSMVNSPLHF	TGTGCCAGCAGCCACCGGACAGGGTCTATGGTTAATTCACCCCTCCACTTT	TRBD1	TRBV4-2	TRBJ1-6	.
CASSGQGDSPLHF	TGTGCCAGTTCGGGACAGGGGGACTCACCCCTCCACTTT	.	TRBV21-1	TRBJ1-6	.